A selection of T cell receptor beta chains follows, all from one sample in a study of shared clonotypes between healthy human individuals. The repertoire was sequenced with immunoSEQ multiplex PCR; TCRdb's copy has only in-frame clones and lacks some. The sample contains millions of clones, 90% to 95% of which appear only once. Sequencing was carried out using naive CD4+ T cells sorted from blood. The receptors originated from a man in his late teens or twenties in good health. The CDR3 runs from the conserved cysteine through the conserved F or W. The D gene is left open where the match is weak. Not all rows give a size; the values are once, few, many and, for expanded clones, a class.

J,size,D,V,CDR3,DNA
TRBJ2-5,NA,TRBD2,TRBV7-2,CASSFGGGQETQYF,TGTGCCAGCAGCTTCGGGGGAGGGCAAGAGACCCAGTACTTC
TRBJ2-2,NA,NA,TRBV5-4,CASSPFSLDTGELFF,TGTGCCAGCAGCCCATTTAGTCTCGACACCGGGGAGCTGTTTTTT
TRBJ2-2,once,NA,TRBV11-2,CASSSHLSTGELFF,TGTGCCAGCAGCTCCCACTTGAGCACCGGGGAGCTGTTTTTT
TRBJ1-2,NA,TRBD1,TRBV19,CASRETGPSHGYTF,TGTGCCAGTAGGGAGACAGGGCCTTCCCATGGCTACACCTTC
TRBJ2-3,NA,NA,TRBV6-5,CASSYLGAGTTDTQYF,TGTGCCAGCAGTTACTTGGGGGCCGGAACCACAGATACGCAGTATTTT
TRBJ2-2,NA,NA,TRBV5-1,CASSLEGTGELFF,TGCGCCAGCAGCCTCGAGGGCACCGGGGAGCTGTTTTTT
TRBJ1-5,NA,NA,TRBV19,CASSSNSNQPQHF,TGTGCCAGTTCGAGCAATAGCAATCAGCCCCAGCATTTT
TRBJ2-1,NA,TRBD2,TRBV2,CASSDRAGGPNEQFF,TGTGCCAGCAGTGACCGAGCGGGGGGGCCCAATGAGCAGTTCTTC
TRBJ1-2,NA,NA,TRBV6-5,CASSSGRIIGYTF,TGTGCCAGCAGTTCCGGACGGATCATTGGCTACACCTTC
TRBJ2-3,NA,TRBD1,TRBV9,CASSPHRGTGDTQYF,TGTGCCAGCAGCCCGCACAGGGGGACAGGGGATACGCAGTATTTT
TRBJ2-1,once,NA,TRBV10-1,CASSRTSNEQFF,TGCGCCAGCAGTAGGACCTCCAATGAGCAGTTCTTC
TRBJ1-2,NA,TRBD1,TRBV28,CASRGQGARGYYGYTF,TGTGCCAGCAGAGGACAGGGGGCGAGGGGGTACTATGGCTACACCTTC
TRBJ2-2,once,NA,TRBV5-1,CASSLDPSVGELFF,TGCGCCAGCAGCTTGGATCCTAGCGTCGGGGAGCTGTTTTTT
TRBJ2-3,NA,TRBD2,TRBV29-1,CSVEEWTSGGADTQYF,TGCAGCGTTGAAGAATGGACTAGCGGGGGGGCAGATACGCAGTATTTT
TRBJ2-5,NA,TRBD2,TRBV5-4,CASTWGSTGGETQYF,TGTGCCAGCACCTGGGGGAGTACGGGAGGGGAGACCCAGTACTTC
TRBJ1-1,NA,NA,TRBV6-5,CASRTEMNTEAFF,TGTGCCAGCAGGACAGAGATGAACACTGAAGCTTTCTTT
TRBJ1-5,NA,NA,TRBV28,CATALFSQGKNQPQHF,TGTGCCACCGCGTTGTTTTCTCAGGGGAAAAATCAGCCCCAGCATTTT
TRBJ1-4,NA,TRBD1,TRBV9,CASSVLDRGEKLFF,TGTGCCAGCAGCGTTCTAGACAGGGGGGAAAAACTGTTTTTT
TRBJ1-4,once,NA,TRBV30,CAWSLPGWGEKLFF,TGTGCCTGGAGTCTCCCAGGGTGGGGAGAAAAACTGTTTTTT
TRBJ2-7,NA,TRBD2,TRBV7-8,CASSSWREVGTYEQYF,TGTGCCAGCAGCTCTTGGCGGGAGGTAGGGACCTACGAGCAGTACTTC
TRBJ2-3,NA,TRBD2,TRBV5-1,CASSELRTSGTDTQYF,TGCGCCAGCAGCGAACTTAGGACTAGCGGCACAGATACGCAGTATTTT
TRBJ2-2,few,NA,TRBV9,CASSVGHTGELFF,TGTGCCAGCAGCGTAGGTCACACCGGGGAGCTGTTTTTT
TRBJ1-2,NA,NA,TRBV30,CAWSELQVGYTF,TGTGCCTGGAGTGAATTACAGGTTGGCTACACCTTC
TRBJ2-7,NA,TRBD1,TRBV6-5,CASSSPGQTYEQYF,TGTGCCAGCAGTTCGCCGGGACAGACCTACGAGCAGTACTTC
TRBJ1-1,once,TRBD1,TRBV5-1,CASSLAPTGGAEAFF,TGCGCCAGCAGCTTGGCCCCGACAGGGGGGGCTGAAGCTTTCTTT
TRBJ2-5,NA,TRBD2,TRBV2,CASSVRLAGEGGTQYF,TGTGCCAGCAGTGTAAGGCTAGCGGGGGAAGGGGGGACCCAGTACTTC
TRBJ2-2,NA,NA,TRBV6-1,CASSERPALKGGGNTGELFF,TGTGCCAGCAGTGAGCGGCCTGCCCTAAAGGGCGGAGGTAACACCGGGGAGCTGTTTTTT
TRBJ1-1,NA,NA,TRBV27,CASSLSSWGNTEAFF,TGTGCCAGCAGTTTATCGTCATGGGGGAACACTGAAGCTTTCTTT
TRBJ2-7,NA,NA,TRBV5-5,CASSWVVGPYEQYF,TGTGCCAGCAGCTGGGTCGTTGGACCCTACGAGCAGTACTTC
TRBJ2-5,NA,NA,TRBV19,CASSIYVEATQYF,TGTGCCAGTAGTATTTACGTCGAAGCGACCCAGTACTTC
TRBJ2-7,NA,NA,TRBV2,CASSEGADSSYEQYF,TGTGCCAGCAGTGAAGGGGCGGATAGCTCCTACGAGCAGTACTTC
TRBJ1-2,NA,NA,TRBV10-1,CAPSKENGGYTF,TGCGCCCCCTCGAAGGAAAACGGGGGCTACACCTTC
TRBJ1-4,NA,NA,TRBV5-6,CASSLDRNEKLFF,TGTGCCAGCAGCTTGGACAGAAATGAAAAACTGTTTTTT
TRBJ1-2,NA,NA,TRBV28,CASGGNNYGYTF,TGTGCCAGCGGCGGGAATAACTATGGCTACACCTTC
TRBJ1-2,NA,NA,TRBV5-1,CASSLAGDTGYGYTF,TGCGCCAGCAGCTTGGCCGGGGACACGGGGTATGGCTACACCTTC
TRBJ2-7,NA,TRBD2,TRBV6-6,CASSGTSGSYEQYF,TGTGCCAGCAGCGGGACTAGCGGTTCCTACGAGCAGTACTTC
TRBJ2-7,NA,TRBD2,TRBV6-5,CASSYASGTSYEQYF,TGTGCCAGCAGTTACGCTAGCGGTACGTCCTACGAGCAGTACTTC
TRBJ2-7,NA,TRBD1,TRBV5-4,CASSGRTGGAGEQYF,TGTGCCAGCAGCGGAAGGACAGGGGGCGCCGGGGAGCAGTACTTC
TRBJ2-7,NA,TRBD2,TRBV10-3,CAISDGTSGTLEQYF,TGTGCCATCAGTGACGGGACTAGCGGGACCCTCGAGCAGTACTTC
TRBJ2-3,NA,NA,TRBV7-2,CASSLAGVGTDTQYF,TGTGCCAGCAGCTTAGCCGGGGTTGGCACAGATACGCAGTATTTT
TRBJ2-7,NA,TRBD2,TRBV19,CASSTASGYEQYF,TGTGCCAGTAGTACGGCTAGCGGTTACGAGCAGTACTTC
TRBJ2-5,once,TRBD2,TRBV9,CASSVATSVGQETQYF,TGTGCCAGCAGCGTAGCGACTAGCGTTGGACAAGAGACCCAGTACTTC
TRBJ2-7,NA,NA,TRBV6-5,CASRQSTVYEQYF,TGTGCCAGCAGACAAAGTACTGTCTACGAGCAGTACTTC
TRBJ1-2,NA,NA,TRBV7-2,CASSLRGGYTF,TGTGCCAGCAGCTTGCGGGGGGGCTACACCTTC
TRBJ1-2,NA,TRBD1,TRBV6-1,CASRPGGYYGYTF,TGTGCCAGCAGGCCAGGGGGTTACTATGGCTACACCTTC
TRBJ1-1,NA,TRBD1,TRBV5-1,CASSEGQGLNTEAFF,TGCGCCAGCAGCGAGGGACAGGGTTTGAACACTGAAGCTTTCTTT
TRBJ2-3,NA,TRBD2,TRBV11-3,CASSLLAGEGTQYF,TGTGCCAGCAGCTTACTAGCGGGAGAGGGTACGCAGTATTTT
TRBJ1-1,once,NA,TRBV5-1,CASSLDQNTEAFF,TGCGCCAGCAGCCTGGACCAGAACACTGAAGCTTTCTTT
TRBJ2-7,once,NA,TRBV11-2,CASSEIRRSYEQYF,TGTGCCAGCAGCGAAATCAGGAGATCCTACGAGCAGTACTTC
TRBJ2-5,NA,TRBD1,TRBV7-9,CASSLWTGRVETQYF,TGTGCCAGCAGCCTATGGACAGGGAGAGTAGAGACCCAGTACTTC
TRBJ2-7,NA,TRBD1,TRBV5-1,CASSLEGQTSYEQYF,TGCGCCAGCAGCTTGGAGGGACAGACTTCCTACGAGCAGTACTTC
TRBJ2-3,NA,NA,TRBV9,CASSVEGHSTDTQYF,TGTGCCAGCAGCGTAGAAGGGCACAGCACAGATACGCAGTATTTT
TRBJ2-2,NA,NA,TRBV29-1,CSVEQPGELFF,TGCAGCGTTGAACAGCCCGGGGAGCTGTTTTTT